This T cell receptor beta chain was observed in a study of T cell responses to AZD1222 COVID-19 vaccine. This CDR3 has 14 amino acids. Germline V gene lookup returns CDR1 SGHRS and CDR2 YFSETQ. The germline V and J ends were trimmed by 6 bases and 5 bases, with 17 bases remaining between them. Study conclusions and caveats: Nearly half of spike-specific TCRs reportedly target unmutated variant regions. Donors were largely white British and mainly female; clonal diversity was possibly underestimated.

Method: immunoSEQ multiplex PCR; TCRdb's copy keeps in-frame clones and lacks some. The sample carries about 140,000 clones, 70% to 90% recorded once. Note on this clone: Its antigen is undetermined.

The source of this sequence is an adult in good health. The sample consisted of peripheral blood, taken on day 0 of AZD1222 vaccination. The chain has TRBV5-1 and TRBJ1-1; D call uncertain. The CDR3 reads CASTADPTITEAFF. The DNA of the CDR3 is TGCGCCAGCACCGCTGACCCGACGATAACTGAAGCTTTCTTT. The variable domain in full, with the rest retrieved from reference TRBV5-1 and TRBJ1-1, is KAGVTQTPRYLIKTRGQQVTLSCSPISGHRSVSWYQQTPGQGLQFLFEYFSETQRNKGNFPGRFSGRQFSNSRSEMNVSTLELGDSALYLCASTADPTITEAFFGQGTRLTVV.